The TCR beta chain described here comes from a study of cytomegalovirus exposure and HLA in healthy donors. Germline V CDR1 and CDR2: SGHAT, FQNNGV. The CDR3 runs to 13 residues. Trimming left V 1 base short and J 2 bases short, with 5 bases between. The protocol was immunoSEQ multiplex PCR, while the TCRdb copy is restricted to in-frame clones and leaves out a portion. The sample has hundreds of thousands of clones, around 85% seen once. Sequencing input: PBMCs. The chain has TRBV11-2 and TRBJ1-1; D remains unclear. This receptor was obtained from a woman in her 30s in good health and CMV-seropositive. The CDR3: CASSLGANTEAFF. In DNA form, the CDR3 reads TGTGCCAGCAGCTTAGGGGCCAACACTGAAGCTTTCTTT. Full variable domain (missing parts from reference TRBV11-2 and TRBJ1-1): EAGVAQSPRYKIIEKRQSVAFWCNPISGHATLYWYQQILGQGPKLLIQFQNNGVVDDSQLPKDRFSAERLKGVDSTLKIQPAKLEDSAVYLCASSLGANTEAFFGQGTRLTVV.